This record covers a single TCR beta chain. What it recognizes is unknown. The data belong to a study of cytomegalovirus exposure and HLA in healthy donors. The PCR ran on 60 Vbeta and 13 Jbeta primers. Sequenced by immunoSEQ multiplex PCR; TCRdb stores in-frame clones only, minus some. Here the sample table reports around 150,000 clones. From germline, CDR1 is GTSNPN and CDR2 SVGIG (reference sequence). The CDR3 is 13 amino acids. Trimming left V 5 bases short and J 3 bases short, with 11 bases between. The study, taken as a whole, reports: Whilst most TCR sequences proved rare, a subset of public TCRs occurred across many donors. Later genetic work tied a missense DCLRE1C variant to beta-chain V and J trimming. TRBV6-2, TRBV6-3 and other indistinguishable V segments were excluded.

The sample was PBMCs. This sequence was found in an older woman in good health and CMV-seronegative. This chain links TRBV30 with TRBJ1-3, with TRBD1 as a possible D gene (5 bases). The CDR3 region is CAWHRPGGNTIYF. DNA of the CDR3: TGTGCCTGGCACAGGCCCGGTGGAAACACCATATATTTT.